These 8 T cell receptor beta chains were all obtained from the same sample, sequenced in a study of radiation and T cells in renal cell carcinoma. Data came from immunoSEQ multiplex PCR; TCRdb stores just in-frame clones and leaves some out. The table records 130,000 to 150,000 clones, more than 70% of them present only once. Documented time point: baseline pretreatment blood. Treatment of the sample: 15 Gy SBRT to primary tumor, nephrectomy 4 weeks later. The source was blood, collected from a patient whose treatment included radiotherapy and nephrectomy. The origin of the receptors is a woman between 45 and 65 years old with renal cell carcinoma.

The chain recombines TRBV7-9 with TRBJ1-1; no reliable D call. Trimming cost V 8 bases and J 3 bases, with 4 bases left between them. CDR1 is SEHNR, CDR2 FQNEAQ, per germline (reference sequence). The CDR3 sequence is 10 residues long. The chain's CDR3 is CASQYTEAFF. Written as DNA, the CDR3 is TGTGCCAGCCAATACACTGAAGCTTTCTTT.

Concerning this clone: At one end the junction does not follow the germline gene, possibly because of a read error. This chain links TRBV20-1 with TRBJ2-7; D is uncertain. Germline V gene sequence: CDR1 DFQATT, CDR2 SNEGSKA (reference sequence). The CDR3 spans 11 residues. This CDR3 is CSVRGPNEQYF. CDR3 DNA: TGCAGTGTTAGAGGCCCCAACGAGCAGTACTTC.

This sequence joins TRBV19 and TRBJ2-2; D unclear. The germline V and J ends were trimmed by 6 bases and 0 bases, with 2 bases remaining between them. This CDR3 region has 12 residues. Germline V gives CDR1 LNHDA, CDR2 SQIVND (reference sequence). The CDR3 DNA follows: TGTGCCAGTAGACCGAACACCGGGGAGCTGTTTTTT. This sequence encodes CASRPNTGELFF. The full variable domain, with the rest looked up from reference TRBV19 and TRBJ2-2, is DGGITQSPKYLFRKEGQNVTLSCEQNLNHDAMYWYRQDPGQGLRLIYYSQIVNDFQKGDIAEGYSVSREKKESFPLTVTSAQKNPTAFYLCASRPNTGELFFGEGSRLTVL.

The CDR3 loop is CASSHPSGSRETQYF. In DNA form, the CDR3 reads TGTGCCAGCAGCCATCCTAGTGGCTCCAGAGAGACCCAGTACTTC. This chain joins TRBV5-8 and TRBJ2-5; D remains unclear. This CDR3 has 15 residues. Trimming took 4 bases from V and 4 from J, leaving 17 bases between them. Germline CDR1 reads SGHTS; CDR2 reads YDEGEE.

This rearrangement joins TRBV9 to TRBJ2-2, with D unresolved. V was clipped by 0 bases and J by 0 bases, with 3 bases between them. CDR1 and CDR2 (germline): SGDLS, YYNGEE. The CDR3 contains 14 residues. This CDR3 reads CASSVGANTGELFF. The CDR3 nucleotides read TGTGCCAGCAGCGTAGGCGCGAACACCGGGGAGCTGTTTTTT.

This chain connects TRBV6-4 to TRBJ1-6; D ambiguous. The CDR3 contains 18 residues. Germline V gene data show CDR1 as MRHNA and CDR2 as SNTAGT. V lost 6 bases, J lost 0 bases, and 18 bases lay in between. The CDR3 DNA reads as TGTGCCAGCAGACACCCGGTGGAGGGAAGCTCCTATAATTCACCCCTCCACTTT. It encodes CASRHPVEGSSYNSPLHF.

This rearrangement joins TRBV5-6 to TRBJ2-7, with 8 bases fitting TRBD2. J was trimmed by 1 base and V by 4 bases; bases with no gene match: 10. CDR1 SGHDT and CDR2 YYEEEE come from the germline V gene. CDR3 length: 16 amino acids. CDR3 sequence: CASSTPGGGLSYEQYF. The DNA of the CDR3 is TGTGCCAGCAGCACCCCGGGGGGGGGCCTTTCCTACGAGCAGTACTTC.

The chain carries TRBV7-9 and TRBJ1-5, with D unclear. The CDR3 contains 14 residues. Trimming took off 1 base at V and 5 bases at J, with 9 bases between the two ends. Germline values: CDR1 SEHNR, CDR2 FQNEAQ (reference sequence). CDR3 nucleotides: TGTGCCAGCAGCTTAGACGGCAGTCATCAGCCCCAGCATTTT. It codes for CASSLDGSHQPQHF. The entire variable domain, with the rest obtained from reference TRBV7-9 and TRBJ1-5, is as follows: DTGVSQNPRHKITKRGQNVTFRCDPISEHNRLYWYRQTLGQGPEFLTYFQNEAQLEKSRLLSDRFSAERPKGSFSTLEIQRTEQGDSAMYLCASSLDGSHQPQHFGDGTRLSIL.